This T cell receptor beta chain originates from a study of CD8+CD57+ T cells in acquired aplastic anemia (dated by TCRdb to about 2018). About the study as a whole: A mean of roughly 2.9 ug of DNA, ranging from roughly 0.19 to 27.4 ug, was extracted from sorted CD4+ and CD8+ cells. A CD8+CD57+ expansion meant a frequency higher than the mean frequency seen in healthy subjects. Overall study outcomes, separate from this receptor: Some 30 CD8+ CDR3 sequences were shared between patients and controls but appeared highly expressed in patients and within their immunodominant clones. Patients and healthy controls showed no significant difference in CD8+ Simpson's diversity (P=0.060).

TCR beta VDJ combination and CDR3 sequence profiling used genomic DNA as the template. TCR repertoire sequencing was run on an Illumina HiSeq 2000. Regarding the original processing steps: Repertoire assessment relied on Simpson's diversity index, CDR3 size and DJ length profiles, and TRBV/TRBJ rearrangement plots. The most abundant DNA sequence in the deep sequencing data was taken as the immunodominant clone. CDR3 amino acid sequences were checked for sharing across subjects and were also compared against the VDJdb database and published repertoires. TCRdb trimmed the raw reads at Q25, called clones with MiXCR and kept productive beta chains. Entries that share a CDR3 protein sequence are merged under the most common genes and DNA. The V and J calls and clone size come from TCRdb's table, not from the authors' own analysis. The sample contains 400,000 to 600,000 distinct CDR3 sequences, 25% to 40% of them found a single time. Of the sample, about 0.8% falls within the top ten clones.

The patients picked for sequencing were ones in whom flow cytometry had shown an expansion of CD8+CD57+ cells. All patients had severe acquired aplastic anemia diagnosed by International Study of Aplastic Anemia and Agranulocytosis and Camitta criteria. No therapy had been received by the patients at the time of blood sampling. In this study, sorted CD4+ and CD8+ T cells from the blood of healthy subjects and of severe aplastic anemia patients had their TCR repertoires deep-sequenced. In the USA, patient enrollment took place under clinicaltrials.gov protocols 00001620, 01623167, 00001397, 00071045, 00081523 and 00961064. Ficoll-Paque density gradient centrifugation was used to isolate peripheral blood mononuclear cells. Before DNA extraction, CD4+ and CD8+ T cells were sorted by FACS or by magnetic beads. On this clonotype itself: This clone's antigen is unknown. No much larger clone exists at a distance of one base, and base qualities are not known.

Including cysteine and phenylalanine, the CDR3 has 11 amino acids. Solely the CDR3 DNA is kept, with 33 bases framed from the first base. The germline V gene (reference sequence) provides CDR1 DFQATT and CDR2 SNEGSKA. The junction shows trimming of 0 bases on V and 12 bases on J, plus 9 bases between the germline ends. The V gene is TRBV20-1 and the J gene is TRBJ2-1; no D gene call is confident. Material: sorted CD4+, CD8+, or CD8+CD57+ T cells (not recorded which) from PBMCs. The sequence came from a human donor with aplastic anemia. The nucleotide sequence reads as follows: TGCAGTGCTAGAGAGCCGGGCGGGCAGTTCTTC. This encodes CSAREPGGQFF.